Presented here are 8 T cell receptor beta chains from one specimen sequenced in a study of CD8+ T cells in alopecia areata. Following RNA extraction, reverse transcription yielded cDNA that acted as the sequencing template. Clones were sequenced by immunoSEQ multiplex PCR, and TCRdb holds only the in-frame ones, with some missing. This sample includes 270,000 or so clones with no singletons; its ten biggest clones take up more than 1%. Using CD4, CD8alpha, NKG2D, NKG2ACE and other markers, pooled cutaneous lymph node cells were sorted. The sample taken for sequencing was CD4+ T cells sorted from a lymph node. All receptors derive from a C3H/HeJ mouse with alopecia areata. The strain's MHC haplotype is H2-k.

With respect to this clone: Gene names follow the mouse nomenclature. Coverage ceases 3 residues before the CDR3 finishes, and the germline J gene fills in the end. This chain uses TRBV17 with TRBJ1-6, with D maybe TRBD1 (5 bases). TRBJ1-6 is an ORF, and what it does is uncertain. The CDR3 extends over 12 amino acids. Germline-derived CDR1 and CDR2 are MNHDT and YYDKIL. Trimming left V 5 bases short and J 9 bases short, with 8 bases between. CDR3 protein: CASSPRGSPLYF. The part of the CDR3 DNA that was read is TGTGCTAGCAGTCCTAGGGGTTCGCCC.

Worth noting for this clone: Gene names and germline refer to mouse. Read data end 4 residues before the CDR3 end; the end is taken from the germline J gene. The chain joins TRBV19 to TRBJ1-2; 10 bases are shared with TRBD1. The CDR3 is 14 amino acids. The germline gives CDR1 FNHDT, CDR2 SITEND (reference sequence). With V trimmed by 3 bases and J by 4 bases, 3 bases remained unmatched. The CDR3 bases that were read are TGTGCCAGCAGTAGACAGGGGGCGAGCTCC. It translates to CASSRQGASS. The complete CDR3 reads CASSRQGASSDYTF.

A word on this clone: Mouse gene names and germline throughout. The read stops 4 residues short of the end of the CDR3; the missing end is completed from the germline J gene. This rearrangement joins TRBV1 to TRBJ1-2; no firm D call. CDR1 NSQYPW and CDR2 LRSPGD come from the germline V gene (reference sequence). The CDR3 spans 15 residues. Trimming removed 0 bases from V and 0 bases from J, with 8 bases in between. The CDR3 protein is CTCSAESGANSDYTF. The covered CDR3 bases are TGCACCTGCAGTGCAGAATCAGGAGCAAACTCC.

This clone was seen a few times. Any gene name here is a mouse gene name. Coverage ceases 4 residues before the CDR3 finishes, and the germline J gene fills in the end. This sample also contains other DNA sequences that code for the same CDR3. The chain recombines TRBV5 with TRBJ2-1; 7 nucleotides agree with TRBD2. The ends lost 2 bases at V and 0 bases at J; junction bases unmatched: 1. The CDR3 length is 15 residues. Germline CDR1 reads LGHNA; CDR2 reads YNLKQL (reference sequence). The CDR3 sequence: CASSQTGVNYAEQFF. CDR3 bases read: TGTGCCAGCAGCCAAACTGGGGTTAACTATGCT.

This clone was picked up a small number of times. A much more abundant neighbour one base away suggests this may be a read error. The genes and germline here are from mouse. Coverage ceases 4 residues before the CDR3 finishes, and the germline J gene fills in the end. The chain carries TRBV13-1 and TRBJ1-1; D ambiguous. This CDR3 has 12 residues. Trimming removed 4 bases from V and 0 bases from J, with 4 bases in between. Germline CDR1 reads NSHNY; CDR2 reads SYGAGN. CDR3 amino acids: CASSLANTEVFF. The DNA read from the CDR3 is TGTGCCAGCAGTTTAGCAAACACA.

There are a few counts of this clone. Genes here carry mouse names. Read coverage stops 4 residues before the CDR3 terminus; the germline J gene supplies the remainder. The chain couples TRBV13-3 to TRBJ1-2; the D is unclear. Trimming shortened V by 0 bases and J by 0 bases, and 12 bases separated the two germline ends. The CDR3 is 16 residues long. Germline V gives CDR1 NNHDY, CDR2 SYVADS. The DNA read from the CDR3 is TGTGCCAGCAGTGATGTCAGGCAGCCTGCAAACTCC. This codes for CASSDVRQPANS. In full, the CDR3 reads CASSDVRQPANSDYTF.

A note on this clone: The gene names given are mouse names. The observed sequence ends 3 residues before the CDR3 terminus, with the missing tail filled in from the germline J gene. J is TRBJ1-6 and V is TRBV13-1; D is perhaps TRBD1 (6 bases). TRBJ1-6 qualifies as an ORF whose function is uncertain. This CDR3 is 15 amino acids long. Between the trimmed V and J ends, which lost 4 bases and 4 bases, there was a span of 12 bases. Germline assignment: CDR1 NSHNY and CDR2 SYGAGN. The CDR3 sequence is CASSLGQRYNSPLYF. CDR3 DNA, as far as it was read: TGTGCCAGCAGTCTCGGACAGAGATATAATTCGCCC.

As for this clone: Gene names refer to mouse genes. The read gets to within 4 residues of the CDR3 end, and the germline J gene fills in the rest. Other DNA sequences from this sample encode an identical CDR3 as well. V gene TRBV5 combines with J gene TRBJ1-1, with D maybe TRBD1 (5 bases). Trimming took 0 bases from V and 0 from J, leaving 8 bases between them. Germline V lookup: CDR1 LGHNA, CDR2 YNLKQL (reference sequence). The length of the CDR3 is 15 residues. The CDR3 DNA, read in part, is TGTGCCAGCAGCCAAGATCCGACAGCAAACACA. Protein sequence: CASSQDPTANT. The full CDR3 protein reads CASSQDPTANTEVFF.